This TCR beta chain came from a study of human T cells and chemical hapten exposure. The V end lost 0 bases, the J end lost 13 bases, and 15 bases lay between the germline ends. The germline V gene encodes CDR1 LGHNA and CDR2 YSLEER. There are 13 residues in the CDR3. TCRdb recomputed calls from the RACE reads with MiXCR, one row per CDR3 protein. The sample includes 380,000 or so distinct CDR3 sequences, roughly 5% seen only once; the top ten take roughly 2.4%. Time point reported: patch test 1, 2 weeks after DPC sensitization. Treatment defined: therapeutic diphenylcyclopropenone sensitization with weekly scalp DPC. Study observations and caveats: Donors, who had alopecia, may show an immune response that differs from healthy people's.

This clonotype was recorded many times. The antigen remains unidentified. This specimen consisted of whole blood, obtained in connection with sensitization to the hapten diphenylcyclopropenone (DPC). The source of this sequence is a woman aged 45-59 years with alopecia areata. Some clones in this sample may be carry-over from other donors' samples. This rearrangement joins TRBV4-3 to TRBJ1-2; the D is unclear. CDR3 DNA: TGCGCCAGCAGCCAAGAAGTCGCGGTTCCTCCCACCTTC. It codes for CASSQEVAVPPTF.